This TCR beta chain was profiled in a study of T-cell memory formation after mild COVID-19. Study summary: Largely, TCR clusters stayed within a single donor.

This clonotype has at least ten counts. After 5'RACE with constant-segment primers, TCR alpha and TCR beta cDNA libraries carrying sample barcodes and UMIs were obtained. Each CDR3 protein gets one entry after TCRdb re-called the 5' RACE reads with MiXCR. The sample carries about 350,000 distinct CDR3 sequences, roughly an eighth recorded once. Sequenced material: PBMCs or a T cell subset sorted from them (not recorded which). This clonotype was sampled from a man in his late teens or twenties who had mild COVID-19 (a few samples of this study predate the infection). Cell type and time point are not known.

In DNA, the CDR3 is TGCGCCAGCAGCCAAGACCGGGGACTCACCTACGAGCAGTACGTC. Amino acids: CASSQDRGLTYEQYV. This chain connects TRBV4-1 to TRBJ2-7; maybe TRBD2 (6 bases). The CDR3 spans 15 residues. CDR1 MGHRA and CDR2 YSYEKL come from the germline V gene. V was trimmed by 0 bases and J by 2 bases, leaving 11 bases between them.